The text below deals with one TCR beta chain. Its antigen is undetermined. The germline V gene has CDR1 SGHTA and CDR2 FQGTGA. V lost 8 bases and J lost 7, with 14 bases in between. The CDR3 sequence is 13 residues long. Sequencing used immunoSEQ multiplex PCR; TCRdb keeps in-frame clones, though not all of them. The sample contains roughly 77,000 clones, just over 90% of which appear only once. The data originate from a study of T cell responses to AZD1222 COVID-19 vaccine. Regarding the study as a whole: Targeting of unmutated variant regions was reportedly seen in nearly half of spike-specific TCRs. Clonal diversity may have been underestimated in mostly white British donors.

This clonotype originated in an adult in good health. The chain has TRBV7-3 and TRBJ2-2; D remains ambiguous. The sample in question was peripheral blood, obtained on day 0 of MenACWY control vaccination. In DNA, the CDR3 is TGTGCCAGCTGTGATCGGATGGGCGGGGAGCTGTTTTTT. Protein: CASCDRMGGELFF.